This TCR beta chain comes out of a study of regulatory T cells in long-lasting Graves disease. Study observations and caveats: Preferential use of TRBV28, TRBJ1-2 and TRBJ2-5 was seen in persistent disease. Whereas around 970 public clonotypes were shared by new patients, persistent patients shared more, at approximately 2,700.

In building TCR beta libraries, iRepertoire HTBI primers were used together with Arm-PCR of CDR3 regions. In TCRdb, the multiplex PCR reads were re-called with MiXCR into one record per CDR3 protein. The sample lists about 470,000 distinct CDR3 sequences, around 21% occurring once. In this sample, this clonotype turned up a few times. Its antigen remains unknown. A much larger clone differs from this one at a single base, so this may be a read error. The CDR3 carries no conserved terminal phenylalanine or tryptophan, so it likely arises from a read error. Germline V gene sequence: CDR1 MDHEN, CDR2 SYDVKM. CDR3 length: 12 residues. V gave up 2 bases and J gave up 6 bases, with 7 bases separating them. This sample's time point: persistent/refractory GD, antithyroid drugs over 5 years with positive TRAb. With RNA extracted from PBMCs as input, the TCR library was made. The patients were drawn from one endocrinology department in Xi'an, China. Staff took around 9.7 milliliters of peripheral blood and put it into EDTA tubes.

The clonotype originates from a female donor with Graves disease. This chain connects TRBV28 to TRBJ1-1, with D unresolved. The sequenced sample was peripheral blood mononuclear cells (PBMCs), obtained when the disease was refractory, from a patient treated with antithyroid drugs. The CDR3 coding sequence is TGTGCCAGCAGTTTAAACGGACCTGAAGCTTTCCTT. Translating gives CASSLNGPEAFL.